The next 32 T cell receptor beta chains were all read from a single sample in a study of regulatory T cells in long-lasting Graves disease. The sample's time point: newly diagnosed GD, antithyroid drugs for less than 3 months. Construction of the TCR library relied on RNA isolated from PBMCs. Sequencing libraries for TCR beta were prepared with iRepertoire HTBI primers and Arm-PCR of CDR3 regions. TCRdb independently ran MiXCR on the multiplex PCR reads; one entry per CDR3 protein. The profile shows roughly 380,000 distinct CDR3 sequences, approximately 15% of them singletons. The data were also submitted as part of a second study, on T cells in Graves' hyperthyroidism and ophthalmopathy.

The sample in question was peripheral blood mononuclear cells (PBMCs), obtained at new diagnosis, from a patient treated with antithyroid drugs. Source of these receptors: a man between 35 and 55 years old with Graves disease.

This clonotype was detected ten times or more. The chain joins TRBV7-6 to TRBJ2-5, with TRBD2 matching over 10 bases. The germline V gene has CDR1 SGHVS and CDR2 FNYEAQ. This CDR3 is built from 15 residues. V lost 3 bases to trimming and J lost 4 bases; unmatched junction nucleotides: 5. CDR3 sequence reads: CASSFSGGRRETQYF. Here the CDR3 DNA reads TGTGCCAGCAGCTTTAGCGGGGGGCGGCGAGAGACCCAGTACTTC.

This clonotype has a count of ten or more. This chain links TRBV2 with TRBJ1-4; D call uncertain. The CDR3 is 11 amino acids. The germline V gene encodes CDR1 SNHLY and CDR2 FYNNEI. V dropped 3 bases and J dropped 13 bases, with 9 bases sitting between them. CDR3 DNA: TGTGCCAGCAGTGAGAGCATTCCACTGTTTTTT. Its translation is CASSESIPLFF.

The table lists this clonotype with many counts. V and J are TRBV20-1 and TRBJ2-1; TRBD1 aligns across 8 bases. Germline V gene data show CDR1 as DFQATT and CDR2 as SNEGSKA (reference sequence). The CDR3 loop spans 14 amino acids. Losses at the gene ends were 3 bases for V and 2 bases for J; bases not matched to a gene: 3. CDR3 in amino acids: CSARTGQAYNEQFF. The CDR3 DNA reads TGCAGTGCTAGGACGGGACAGGCCTACAATGAGCAGTTCTTC.

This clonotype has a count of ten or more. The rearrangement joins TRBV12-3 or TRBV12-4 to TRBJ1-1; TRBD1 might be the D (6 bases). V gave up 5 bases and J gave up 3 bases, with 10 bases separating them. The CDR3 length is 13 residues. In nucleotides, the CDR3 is TGTGCCAGCAGTATACAGGGCTACACTGAAGCTTTCTTT. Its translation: CASSIQGYTEAFF.

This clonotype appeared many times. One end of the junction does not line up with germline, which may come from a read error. The CDR3 DNA is TGTGCCAGCAGCTTGGAGGGACAGGGCCGGAGGGACACTGAAGCTTTCTTT. Residues: CASSLEGQGRRDTEAFF. The chain uses TRBV5-1 and TRBJ1-1; 9 nucleotides agree with TRBD1. There are 17 residues in the CDR3. CDR1 is SGHRS and CDR2 is YFSETQ in the germline V gene.

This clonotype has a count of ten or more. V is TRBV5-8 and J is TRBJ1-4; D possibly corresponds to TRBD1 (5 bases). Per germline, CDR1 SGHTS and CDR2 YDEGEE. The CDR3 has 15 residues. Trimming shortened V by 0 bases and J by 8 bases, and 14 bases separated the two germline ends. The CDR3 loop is CASSLVVGVNEKLFF. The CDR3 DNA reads TGTGCCAGCAGCTTGGTGGTGGGGGTGAACGAAAAACTGTTTTTT. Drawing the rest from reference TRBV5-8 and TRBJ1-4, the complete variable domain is EAGVTQSPTHLIKTRGQQATLRCSPISGHTSVYWYQQALGLGLQFLLWYDEGEERNRGNFPPRFSGRQFPNYSSELNVNALELEDSALYLCASSLVVGVNEKLFFGSGTQLSVL.

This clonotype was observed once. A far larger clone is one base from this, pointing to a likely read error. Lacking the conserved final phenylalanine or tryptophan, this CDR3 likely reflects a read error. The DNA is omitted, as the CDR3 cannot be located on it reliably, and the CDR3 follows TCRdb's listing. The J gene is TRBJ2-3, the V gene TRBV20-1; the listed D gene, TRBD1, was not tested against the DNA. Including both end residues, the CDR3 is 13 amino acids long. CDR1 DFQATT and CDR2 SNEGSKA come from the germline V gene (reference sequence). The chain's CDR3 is CSTPGRFRVEQYS.

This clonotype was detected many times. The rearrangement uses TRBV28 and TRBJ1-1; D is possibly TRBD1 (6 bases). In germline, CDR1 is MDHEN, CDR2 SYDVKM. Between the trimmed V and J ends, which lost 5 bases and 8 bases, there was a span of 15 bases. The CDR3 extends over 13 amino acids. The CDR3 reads CASSLGTTIEAFF. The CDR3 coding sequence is TGTGCCAGCAGTCTCGGGACAACCATCGAAGCTTTCTTT.

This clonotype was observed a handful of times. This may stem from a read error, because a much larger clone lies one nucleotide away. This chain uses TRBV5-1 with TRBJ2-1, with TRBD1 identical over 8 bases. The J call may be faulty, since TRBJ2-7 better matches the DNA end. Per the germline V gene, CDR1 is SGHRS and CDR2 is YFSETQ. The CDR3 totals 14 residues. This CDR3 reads CASSGGQVYNEQYF. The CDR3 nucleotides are TGCGCCAGCAGCGGGGGACAGGTTTACAATGAGCAGTACTTC.

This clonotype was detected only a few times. The chain's CDR3 is CASSQLAGTGPDTQYF. Here the CDR3 DNA reads TGTGCCAGCAGCCAGCTAGCGGGGACGGGGCCAGATACGCAGTATTTT. The chain combines TRBV6-1 with TRBJ2-3; 9 nucleotides align to TRBD2. Germline values: CDR1 MNHNS, CDR2 SASEGT. J gave up 4 bases and V 6 bases, and 11 bases lay outside the gene matches. The CDR3 runs 16 residues.

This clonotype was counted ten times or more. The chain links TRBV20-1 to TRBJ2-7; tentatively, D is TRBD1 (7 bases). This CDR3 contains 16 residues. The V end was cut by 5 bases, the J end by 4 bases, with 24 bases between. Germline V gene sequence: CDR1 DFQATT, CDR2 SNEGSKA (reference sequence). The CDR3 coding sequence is TGCAGTGCTTCCAGCCTGTATGAGACAGGGACTTACGAGCAGTACTTC. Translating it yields CSASSLYETGTYEQYF.

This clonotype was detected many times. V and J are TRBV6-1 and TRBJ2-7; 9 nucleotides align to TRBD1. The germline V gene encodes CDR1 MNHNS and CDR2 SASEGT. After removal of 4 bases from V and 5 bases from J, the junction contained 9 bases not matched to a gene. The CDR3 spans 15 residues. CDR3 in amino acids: CASSARQGVRDEQYF. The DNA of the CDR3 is TGTGCCAGCAGTGCCCGACAGGGGGTTCGGGACGAGCAGTACTTC.

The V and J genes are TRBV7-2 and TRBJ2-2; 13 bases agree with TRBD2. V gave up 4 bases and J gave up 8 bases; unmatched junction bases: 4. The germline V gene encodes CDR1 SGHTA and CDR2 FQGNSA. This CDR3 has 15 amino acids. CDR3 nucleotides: TGTGCCAGCAGCTGGACTAGCGGGGGCTTGGGGGAGCTGTTTTTT. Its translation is CASSWTSGGLGELFF.

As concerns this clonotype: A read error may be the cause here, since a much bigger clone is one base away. The CDR3: CASSRGLAGLLTDTQYF. The CDR3 nucleotides are TGTGCCAGCAGCCGAGGGCTAGCGGGGTTACTCACAGATACGCAGTATTTT. The rearrangement links TRBV3-1 to TRBJ2-3; 9 bases map to TRBD2. The length of the CDR3 is 17 residues. Unmatched junction bases numbered 10, after V lost 4 bases and J lost 2 bases. CDR1 and CDR2 (germline): LGHDT, YNNKEL (reference sequence).

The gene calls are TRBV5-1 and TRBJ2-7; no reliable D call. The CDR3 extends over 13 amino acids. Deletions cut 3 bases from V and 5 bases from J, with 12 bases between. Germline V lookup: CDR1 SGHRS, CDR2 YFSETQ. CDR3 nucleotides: TGCGCCAGCAGCTCCGGCGCATGGGACGAGCAGTACTTC. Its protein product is CASSSGAWDEQYF.

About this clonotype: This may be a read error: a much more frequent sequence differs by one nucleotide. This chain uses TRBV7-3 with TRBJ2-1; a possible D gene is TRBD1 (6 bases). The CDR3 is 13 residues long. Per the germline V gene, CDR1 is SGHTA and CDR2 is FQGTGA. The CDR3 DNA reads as TGTGCCAGCAGCTTTACCCGGGACAATGAGCAGTCCTTC. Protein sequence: CASSFTRDNEQSF.

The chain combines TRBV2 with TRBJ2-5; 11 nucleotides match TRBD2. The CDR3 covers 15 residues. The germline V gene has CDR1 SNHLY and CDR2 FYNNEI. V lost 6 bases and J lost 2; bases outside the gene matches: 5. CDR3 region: CASSQTSGAQETQYF. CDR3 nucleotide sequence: TGTGCCAGCAGCCAGACTAGCGGGGCACAAGAGACCCAGTACTTC.

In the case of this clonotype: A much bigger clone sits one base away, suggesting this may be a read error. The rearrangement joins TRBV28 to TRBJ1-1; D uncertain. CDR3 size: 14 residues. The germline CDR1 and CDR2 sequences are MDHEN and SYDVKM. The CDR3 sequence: CASSLVERNTETFF. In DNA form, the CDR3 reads TGTGCCAGCAGTTTAGTCGAACGGAACACTGAAACTTTCTTT.

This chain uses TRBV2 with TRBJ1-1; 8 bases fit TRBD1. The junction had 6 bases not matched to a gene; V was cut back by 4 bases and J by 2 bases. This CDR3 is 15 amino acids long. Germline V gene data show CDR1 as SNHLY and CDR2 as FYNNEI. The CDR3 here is CASSGLTGVNTEAFF. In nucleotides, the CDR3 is TGTGCCAGCAGTGGACTGACAGGGGTTAACACTGAAGCTTTCTTT.

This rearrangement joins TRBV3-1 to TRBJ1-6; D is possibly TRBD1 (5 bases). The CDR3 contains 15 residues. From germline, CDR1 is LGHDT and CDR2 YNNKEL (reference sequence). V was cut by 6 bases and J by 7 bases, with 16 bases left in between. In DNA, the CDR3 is TGTGCCAGCAGAGACACCCCCGGGGCAAATTCACCCCTCCACTTT. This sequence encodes CASRDTPGANSPLHF. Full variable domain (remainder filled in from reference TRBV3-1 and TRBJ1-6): DTAVSQTPKYLVTQMGNDKSIKCEQNLGHDTMYWYKQDSKKFLKIMFSYNNKELIINETVPNRFSPKSPDKAHLNLHINSLELGDSAVYFCASRDTPGANSPLHFGNGTRLTVT.

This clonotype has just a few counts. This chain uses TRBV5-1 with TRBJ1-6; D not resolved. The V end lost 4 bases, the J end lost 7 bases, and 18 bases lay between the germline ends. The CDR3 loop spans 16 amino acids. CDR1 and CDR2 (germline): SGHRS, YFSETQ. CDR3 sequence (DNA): TGCGCCAGCAGCCCCCGGGGTGAGGTCGGCAATTCACCCCTCCACTTT. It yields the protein CASSPRGEVGNSPLHF.

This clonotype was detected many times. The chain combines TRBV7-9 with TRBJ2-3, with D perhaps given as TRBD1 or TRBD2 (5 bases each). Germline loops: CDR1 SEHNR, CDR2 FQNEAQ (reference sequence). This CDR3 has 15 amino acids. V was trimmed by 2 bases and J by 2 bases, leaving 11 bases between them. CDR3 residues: CASSLNGDPTDTQYF. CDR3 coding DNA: TGTGCCAGCAGCTTAAATGGGGACCCCACAGATACGCAGTATTTT.

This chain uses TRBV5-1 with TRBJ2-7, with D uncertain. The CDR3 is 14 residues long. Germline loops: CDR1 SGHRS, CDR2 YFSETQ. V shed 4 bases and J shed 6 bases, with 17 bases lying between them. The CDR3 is CASSTLEGPLEQYF. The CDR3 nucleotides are TGCGCCAGCAGCACGTTGGAAGGGCCCCTCGAGCAGTACTTC.

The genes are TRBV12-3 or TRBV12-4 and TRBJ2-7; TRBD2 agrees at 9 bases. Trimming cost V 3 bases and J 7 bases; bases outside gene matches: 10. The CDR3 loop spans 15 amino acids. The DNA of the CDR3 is TGTGCCAGCAGTTTTTCTTTAGCGGGGGTTGAGGAGCAGTACTTC. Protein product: CASSFSLAGVEEQYF.

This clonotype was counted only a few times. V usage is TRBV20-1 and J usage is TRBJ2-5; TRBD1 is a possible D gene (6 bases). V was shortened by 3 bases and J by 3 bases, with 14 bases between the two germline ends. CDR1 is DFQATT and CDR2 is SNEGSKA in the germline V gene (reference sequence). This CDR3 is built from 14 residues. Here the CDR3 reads CSARGSTGEETQYF. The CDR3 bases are TGCAGTGCTAGGGGTTCGACAGGCGAAGAGACCCAGTACTTC.

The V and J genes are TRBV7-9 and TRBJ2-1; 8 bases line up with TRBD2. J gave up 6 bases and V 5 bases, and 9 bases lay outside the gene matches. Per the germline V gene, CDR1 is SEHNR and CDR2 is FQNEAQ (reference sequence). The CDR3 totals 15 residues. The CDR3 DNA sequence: TGTGCCAGCAGCCCAGCCGGGGGGGCTTTCAATGAGCAGTTCTTC. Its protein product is CASSPAGGAFNEQFF.

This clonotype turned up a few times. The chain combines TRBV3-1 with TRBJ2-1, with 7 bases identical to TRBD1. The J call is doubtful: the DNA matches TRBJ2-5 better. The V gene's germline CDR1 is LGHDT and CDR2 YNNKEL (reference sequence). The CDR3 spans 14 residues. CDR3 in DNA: TGTGCCAGCAGCCAGCTGACAGGGTTCGAGACCCAGTACTTC. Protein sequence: CASSQLTGFETQYF.

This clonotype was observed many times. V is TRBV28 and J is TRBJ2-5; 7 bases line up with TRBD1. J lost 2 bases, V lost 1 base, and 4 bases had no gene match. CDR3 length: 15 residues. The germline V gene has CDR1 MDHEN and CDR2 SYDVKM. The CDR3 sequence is CASSLFGTEQETQYF. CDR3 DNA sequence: TGTGCCAGCAGTTTATTCGGGACAGAACAAGAGACCCAGTACTTC.

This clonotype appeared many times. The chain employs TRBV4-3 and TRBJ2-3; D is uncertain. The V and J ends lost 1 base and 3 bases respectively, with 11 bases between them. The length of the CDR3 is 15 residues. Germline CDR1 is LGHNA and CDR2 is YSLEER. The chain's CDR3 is CASSQGVSRTDTQYF. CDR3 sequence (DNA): TGCGCCAGCAGCCAAGGTGTTTCCAGAACAGATACGCAGTATTTT.

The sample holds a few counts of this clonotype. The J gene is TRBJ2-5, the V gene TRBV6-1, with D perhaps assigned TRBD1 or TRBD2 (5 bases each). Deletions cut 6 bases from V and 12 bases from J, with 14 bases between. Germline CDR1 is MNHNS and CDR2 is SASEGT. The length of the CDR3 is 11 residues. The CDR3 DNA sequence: TGTGCCAGCAGCGCCGGGACGAAGGAGTACTTC. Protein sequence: CASSAGTKEYF.

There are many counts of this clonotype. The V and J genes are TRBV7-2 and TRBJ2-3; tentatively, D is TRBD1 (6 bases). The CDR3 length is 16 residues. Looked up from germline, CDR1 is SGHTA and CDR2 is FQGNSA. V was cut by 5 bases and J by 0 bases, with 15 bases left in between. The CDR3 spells CASSATGWSSTDTQYF. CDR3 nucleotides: TGTGCCAGCAGCGCAACAGGGTGGTCTAGCACAGATACGCAGTATTTT.

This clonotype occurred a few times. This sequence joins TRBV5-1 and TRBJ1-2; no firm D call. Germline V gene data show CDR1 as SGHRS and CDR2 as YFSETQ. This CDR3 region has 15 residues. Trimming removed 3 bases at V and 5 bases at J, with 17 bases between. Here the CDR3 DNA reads TGCGCCAGCAGCTCATTAAAGGGCGGGGTTTATGGCTACACCTTC. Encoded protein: CASSSLKGGVYGYTF.